Listed here are 21 T cell receptor beta chains from one sample, sequenced in a study of OX40 agonist ivuxolimab in advanced cancers. Measured with immunoSEQ multiplex PCR; TCRdb has only the in-frame clones, and not every one. The sample comprises some 57,000 clones, roughly 88% of which are singletons, and roughly 4.9% rests with the top ten. The sample was CD4+ or CD8+ T cells sorted from blood, taken in a trial of the OX40 agonist ivuxolimab. The receptor set was obtained from an adult with an advanced solid tumor such as melanoma, head and neck, liver or kidney cancer.

This clone appeared once. This rearrangement joins TRBV19 to TRBJ2-7, with 10 bases that match TRBD1. Losses at the gene ends were 7 bases for V and 5 bases for J; bases not matched to a gene: 5. CDR1 is LNHDA and CDR2 is SQIVND in the germline V gene (reference sequence). The CDR3 spans 13 residues. CDR3 DNA sequence: TGTGCCAGTATGGGGACAGGGGTCCACGAGCAGTACTTC. Amino acids: CASMGTGVHEQYF.

The chain carries TRBV5-1 and TRBJ1-1; D possibly corresponds to TRBD1 (5 bases). Germline CDR1 SGHRS, CDR2 YFSETQ. The germline V and J ends were trimmed by 1 base and 0 bases, with 7 bases remaining between them. This CDR3 is 14 amino acids long. The CDR3 here is CASSLSGLNTEAFF. Here the CDR3 DNA reads TGCGCCAGCAGCTTGTCAGGGCTGAACACTGAAGCTTTCTTT.

This clone was counted only a few times. This chain uses TRBV2 with TRBJ1-6; 9 nucleotides agree with TRBD1. This CDR3 is built from 12 residues. Germline-derived CDR1 and CDR2 are SNHLY and FYNNEI. Germline trimming cut 9 bases from V and 7 bases from J; bases unmatched to any gene: 1. This CDR3 reads CARQGANSPLHF. The DNA of the CDR3 is TGTGCCAGACAGGGGGCGAATTCACCCCTCCACTTT.

The V call is TRBV10-3, the J call TRBJ1-4; D not certain. Germline V gene lookup returns CDR1 ENHRY and CDR2 SYGVKD. V was trimmed by 2 bases and J by 7 bases, leaving 11 bases between them. The CDR3 runs 14 residues. CDR3 region: CAISEAGQGEKLFF. The CDR3 DNA reads as TGTGCCATCAGTGAGGCCGGGCAAGGTGAAAAACTGTTTTTT.

This chain links TRBV13 with TRBJ2-3; D is undetermined. Per germline, CDR1 PRHDT and CDR2 FYEKMQ (reference sequence). V was cut by 5 bases and J by 2 bases, with 17 bases left in between. The CDR3 is made up of 16 amino acids. For the CDR3, the DNA is TGTGCCAGCAGCCCCCCCCTGGCACAAGCCACAGATACGCAGTATTTT. It yields the protein CASSPPLAQATDTQYF.

The chain recombines TRBV6-6 with TRBJ1-2; 7 bases fit TRBD1. Germline CDR1 is MNHNY and CDR2 is SVGAGI (reference sequence). The CDR3 loop spans 13 amino acids. V was clipped by 10 bases and J by 1 base; unmatched bases: 6. The CDR3 loop is CATRTGNNYGYTF. The CDR3 DNA sequence: TGTGCCACCCGGACAGGCAATAACTATGGCTACACCTTC.

The chain has TRBV4-1 and TRBJ1-6, with D uncertain. The CDR3 sequence is 13 residues long. The V and J ends lost 5 bases and 8 bases respectively, with 10 bases between them. The germline gives CDR1 MGHRA, CDR2 YSYEKL. This chain's CDR3 is CASSKFGHSPLHF. The CDR3 nucleotides read TGCGCCAGCAGCAAGTTCGGGCATTCACCCCTCCACTTT.

The chain has TRBV14 and TRBJ1-2; D not resolved. In germline, CDR1 is SGHDN, CDR2 FVKESK. Trimming cost V 1 base and J 7 bases, with 13 bases left between them. CDR3 length equals 14 residues. The CDR3 nucleotides are TGTGCCAGCAGCCAAGGGTTTATAAGTGGTGGCTACACCTTC. Encoded protein: CASSQGFISGGYTF.

The chain joins TRBV13 to TRBJ1-1; weak D call: TRBD1 (5 bases). CDR3 length equals 12 residues. The V end lost 5 bases, the J end lost 10 bases, and 14 bases lay between the germline ends. The V gene's germline CDR1 is PRHDT and CDR2 FYEKMQ (reference sequence). CDR3 residues: CASSVLQAIAFF. The CDR3 region has the DNA TGTGCCAGCAGCGTGTTACAGGCGATAGCTTTCTTT.

This chain links TRBV28 with TRBJ2-3, with 7 bases that match TRBD1. V dropped 4 bases and J dropped 5; count of bases not matched to a gene: 6. The CDR3 consists of 14 residues. The germline CDR1 and CDR2 sequences are MDHEN and SYDVKM. CDR3 residues: CASSSFAGGDTQYF. CDR3 nucleotide sequence: TGTGCCAGCAGTTCCTTTGCAGGGGGAGATACGCAGTATTTT.

This clone was recorded once. The rearrangement uses TRBV9 and TRBJ2-5, with 10 bases lining up with TRBD2. The CDR3 is 15 amino acids. Germline values: CDR1 SGDLS, CDR2 YYNGEE. The V gene end was trimmed by 0 bases and the J gene end by 4 bases; junction bases not matched to a gene: 3. The DNA of the CDR3 is TGTGCCAGCAGCGTAGCGGCTAGCGGGGGAGAGACCCAGTACTTC. Amino acid sequence: CASSVAASGGETQYF.

This rearrangement joins TRBV21-1 to TRBJ2-7; the table's TRBD2 call for D was not verified on the DNA. TRBV21-1 is a recognized pseudogene. The CDR3 has 15 residues. This CDR3 reads CASSNPGLAVYEQYF. DNA of the CDR3: TGTGCCAGCAGCAACCCGGGACTAGCGGTCTACGAGCAGTACTTC.

Comment on this clone: Germline and junction disagree at one end, which may indicate a read error. The V gene is TRBV5-8, the J gene TRBJ1-1; a weak D match, TRBD1 (5 bases). This CDR3 is built from 12 residues. The germline gives CDR1 SGHTS, CDR2 YDEGEE. CDR3 residues: CASSLSSRDRYF. CDR3 coding DNA: TGTGCCAGCAGCTTGTCAAGCCGGGACCGCTATTTT.

The rearrangement uses TRBV2 and TRBJ1-4; D is unclear. Trimming shortened V by 0 bases and J by 0 bases, and 11 bases separated the two germline ends. This CDR3 has 17 residues. CDR1 is SNHLY, CDR2 FYNNEI, per germline. This chain's CDR3 is CASSEARKAATNEKLFF. For the CDR3, the DNA is TGTGCCAGCAGTGAAGCAAGGAAAGCAGCAACTAATGAAAAACTGTTTTTT.

This clone was detected once. The chain employs TRBV4-1 and TRBJ2-5; 7 nucleotides align to TRBD1. Losses at the gene ends were 6 bases for V and 1 base for J; bases not matched to a gene: 5. Germline CDR1 is MGHRA and CDR2 is YSYEKL. This CDR3 region has 14 residues. CDR3 sequence: CASSRQGVQETQYF. In DNA form, the CDR3 reads TGCGCCAGCAGTCGACAGGGAGTCCAAGAGACCCAGTACTTC.

This clone was counted a single time. The J gene is TRBJ2-3, the V gene TRBV6-5, with 9 bases identical to TRBD1. After removal of 6 bases from V and 5 bases from J, the junction contained 6 bases not matched to a gene. The CDR3 contains 14 residues. Per the germline V gene, CDR1 is MNHEY and CDR2 is SVGAGI. In DNA, the CDR3 is TGTGCCAGCAGGAAACAGGGGGCAGGAGATACGCAGTATTTT. It codes for CASRKQGAGDTQYF.

The chain is built from TRBV7-3 and TRBJ2-1; the match to TRBD2 covers 10 bases. V dropped 2 bases and J dropped 8; count of bases not matched to a gene: 9. CDR3 length: 16 residues. The germline V gene has CDR1 SGHTA and CDR2 FQGTGA. CDR3 sequence reads: CASSLWSSGSADEQFF. CDR3 sequence (DNA): TGTGCCAGCAGCTTATGGTCTAGCGGGAGTGCGGATGAGCAGTTCTTC.

This chain connects TRBV6-5 to TRBJ1-2; unclear D gene. Germline V gives CDR1 MNHEY, CDR2 SVGAGI. The CDR3 extends over 13 amino acids. V lost 2 bases and J 6 bases, leaving 10 bases between the germline ends. CDR3 amino acids: CASSYERGNGYTF. For the CDR3, the DNA is TGTGCCAGCAGTTACGAACGGGGAAATGGCTACACCTTC.

CDR3: CASSVQGASNQPQHF. The CDR3 nucleotides are TGTGCCAGCTCGGTACAGGGGGCAAGCAATCAGCCCCAGCATTTT. V and J are TRBV18 and TRBJ1-5; 9 nucleotides match TRBD1. Germline V CDR1 and CDR2: KGHSH, LQKENI. CDR3 length: 15 residues. The V segment lost 6 bases and the J segment 1 base; nucleotides outside the gene matches: 4. Supplemented by reference TRBV18 and TRBJ1-5, the full variable domain reads NAGVMQNPRHLVRRRGQEARLRCSPMKGHSHVYWYRQLPEEGLKFMVYLQKENIIDESGMPKERFSAEFPKEGPSILRIQQVVRGDSAAYFCASSVQGASNQPQHFGDGTRLSIL.

The rearrangement joins TRBV11-3 to TRBJ2-1, with 9 bases aligning to TRBD2. In germline, CDR1 is SGHNT, CDR2 YENEEA. The CDR3 runs 18 residues. V was pared by 1 base and J by 9 bases, with 16 bases of the junction left unmatched. CDR3 loop: CASSLGARGRGGAGEQFF. DNA for the CDR3: TGTGCCAGCAGCTTAGGGGCCAGAGGGCGGGGGGGTGCTGGTGAGCAGTTCTTC.

CDR3 in amino acids: CASSPANTDTQYF. Here the CDR3 DNA reads TGTGCCAGCTCACCAGCTAATACAGATACGCAGTATTTT. The genes are TRBV18 and TRBJ2-3; D is ambiguous. The germline V and J ends were trimmed by 2 bases and 3 bases, with 6 bases remaining between them. The CDR3 contains 13 residues. Germline loops: CDR1 KGHSH, CDR2 LQKENI.